These 9 T cell receptor beta chains share one sample of origin, sequenced in a study of shared clonotypes between healthy human individuals (dated by TCRdb to the early 2020s). The library relied on the immunoSEQ multiplex PCR assay. Not all clones reach the TCRdb copy of this immuneACCESS table, which keeps in-frame sequences only. Checked studies attribute under half of the gap to unresolved V genes and leave the rest unexplained. Counted in this sample were roughly 2.2 million clones; roughly 92% of them appeared once. The top ten hold around 0.4% of the sample. The sample taken for sequencing was naive CD4+ T cells from PBMCs. The intended sense of this specimen's cell subset or site label: CD45RA+ positively selected. These receptors were collected from a man aged 18 to 29 in good health. Some clones in this sample may be carry-over from other donors' samples.

The gene calls are TRBV15 and TRBJ2-7, with D possibly matching TRBD2 (5 bases). The V gene lost 5 bases and the J gene lost 7 bases, with 21 bases spanning the gap. CDR1 is LNHNV, CDR2 YYDKDF, per germline (reference sequence). The CDR3 length is 15 residues. The CDR3 here is CATSPRLRISVEQYF. In DNA form, the CDR3 reads TGTGCCACCAGCCCGAGACTAAGGATTTCTGTGGAGCAGTACTTC.

This clone was detected once. The chain carries TRBV28 and TRBJ2-4; 11 nucleotides match TRBD1. The CDR3 spans 15 residues. Germline CDR1 reads MDHEN; CDR2 reads SYDVKM. The J segment lost 0 bases and the V segment lost 8 bases, leaving 3 bases of the junction unmatched. The CDR3 coding sequence is TGTGCCAGCGAGGGACAGGGGGTAGCCAAAAACATTCAGTACTTC. Its protein is CASEGQGVAKNIQYF.

This chain uses TRBV7-9 with TRBJ2-1, with TRBD1 matching over 8 bases. Germline loops: CDR1 SEHNR, CDR2 FQNEAQ (reference sequence). The V segment lost 2 bases and the J segment 1 base; nucleotides outside the gene matches: 1. CDR3 length: 15 residues. As DNA, the CDR3 is TGTGCCAGCAGCTTACAGGGGGCATCCTACAATGAGCAGTTCTTC. Its protein product is CASSLQGASYNEQFF.

The table lists this clone with a count of one. This chain joins TRBV9 and TRBJ2-7, with D possibly TRBD1 on 5 matching bases. V was pared by 5 bases and J by 5 bases, with 14 bases between. Germline V gives CDR1 SGDLS, CDR2 YYNGEE. The CDR3 totals 13 residues. The CDR3 nucleotides are TGTGCCAGCAGTGGTTGGCAGGGTCACGAGCAGTACTTC. It translates to CASSGWQGHEQYF.

The genes are TRBV7-2 and TRBJ2-1; either TRBD1 or TRBD2 may supply D (5 bases each). Per germline, CDR1 SGHTA and CDR2 FQGNSA. The germline V and J ends were trimmed by 8 bases and 1 base, with 15 bases remaining between them. The CDR3 loop spans 15 amino acids. CDR3 region: CASAPGAGSYNEQFF. For the CDR3, the DNA is TGTGCCAGCGCTCCCGGGGCGGGTTCCTACAATGAGCAGTTCTTC.

J is TRBJ2-2 and V is TRBV5-1; TRBD2 matches 7 bases. CDR3 size: 17 residues. After removal of 4 bases from V and 5 bases from J, the junction contained 14 bases not matched to a gene. Germline values: CDR1 SGHRS, CDR2 YFSETQ. CDR3 region: CASSDASSGGRTGELFF. The DNA for the CDR3 is TGCGCCAGCAGCGACGCCTCTAGCGGAGGGCGGACCGGGGAGCTGTTTTTT.

This clone was found once. The chain employs TRBV5-6 and TRBJ2-1; 8 bases fit TRBD1. This CDR3 comprises 15 residues. Trimming removed 2 bases from V and 6 bases from J; junction bases left unmatched: 7. The germline gives CDR1 SGHDT, CDR2 YYEEEE. The CDR3 spells CASSFGQGGSNEQFF. The CDR3 DNA reads TGTGCCAGCAGCTTCGGACAGGGAGGTTCCAATGAGCAGTTCTTC.

The chain employs TRBV18 and TRBJ1-1; D is possibly TRBD1 (5 bases). Germline V gives CDR1 KGHSH, CDR2 LQKENI. Between the trimmed V and J ends, which lost 3 bases and 7 bases, there was a span of 15 bases. The CDR3 is 14 amino acids. The CDR3 spells CASSPVRQGGEAFF. The CDR3, as DNA: TGTGCCAGCTCACCTGTGCGGCAGGGTGGTGAAGCTTTCTTT.

The chain joins TRBV27 to TRBJ2-5; D is unresolved. V was trimmed by 4 bases and J by 6 bases, leaving 21 bases between them. The germline V gene encodes CDR1 MNHEY and CDR2 SMNVEV (reference sequence). CDR3 size: 16 residues. CDR3 amino acids: CASSSIDGNIRQTQYF. Written as DNA, the CDR3 is TGTGCCAGCAGTTCCATTGACGGAAATATTCGACAGACCCAGTACTTC.